Reported below is one T cell receptor (beta chain). Other DNA variants within this sample encode the same CDR3. V was pared by 5 bases and J by 4 bases, with 7 bases between. The germline CDR1 and CDR2 sequences are SGHDT and YYEEEE. This CDR3 is built from 12 residues. This specimen comes from a study of CD8+ T cells in alopecia areata. Study-wide background: A regimen of oral tofacitinib, 5 to 10 mg twice daily, was given to treated patients.

RNA was extracted and reverse transcribed into cDNA as the sequencing template. The method was immunoSEQ multiplex PCR; TCRdb's version includes in-frame clones alone and lacks a portion of them. The table records roughly 180,000 clones, about 55% of them present only once. Treatment meaning: oral pan-JAK inhibitor, 5-10 mg twice daily. Alopecia areata patients provided lesional scalp punch biopsies and peripheral blood. V and J are TRBV5-6 and TRBJ1-5; a possible D gene is TRBD1 (6 bases). The material was CD8+ T cells sorted from blood, obtained at week 24, from a patient treated with tofacitinib. The receptor was derived from a human donor with alopecia areata. CDR3: CASSQGNQPQHF. The CDR3 DNA is TGTGCCAGCAGTCAGGGGAATCAGCCCCAGCATTTT.